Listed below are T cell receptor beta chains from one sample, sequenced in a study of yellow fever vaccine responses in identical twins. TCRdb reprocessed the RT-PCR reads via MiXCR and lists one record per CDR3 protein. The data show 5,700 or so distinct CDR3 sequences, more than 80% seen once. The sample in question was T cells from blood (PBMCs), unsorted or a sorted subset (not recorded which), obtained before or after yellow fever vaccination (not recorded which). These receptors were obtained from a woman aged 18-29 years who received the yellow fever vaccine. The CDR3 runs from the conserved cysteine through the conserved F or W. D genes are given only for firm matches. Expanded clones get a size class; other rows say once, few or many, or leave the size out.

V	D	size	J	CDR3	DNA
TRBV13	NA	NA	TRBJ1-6	CASRWTVNNSPLHF	TGTGCCAGCCGCTGGACAGTTAATAATTCACCCCTCCACTTT
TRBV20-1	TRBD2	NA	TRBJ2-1	CSARGTSEYNEQFF	TGCAGTGCCCGCGGGACTAGCGAGTACAATGAGCAGTTCTTC
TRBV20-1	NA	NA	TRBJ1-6	CSVSQGYNSPLHF	TGCAGTGTCAGCCAGGGCTATAATTCACCCCTCCACTTT
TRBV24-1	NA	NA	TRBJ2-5	CATSNPGPQETQYF	TGTGCCACCAGTAATCCTGGCCCTCAAGAGACCCAGTACTTC
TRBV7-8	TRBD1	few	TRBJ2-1	CASSLWGTGNEQFF	TGTGCCAGCAGCTTATGGGGGACAGGCAATGAGCAGTTCTTC
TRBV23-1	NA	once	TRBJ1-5	CARHPSIRDGSNQPQHF	TGCGCCAGACACCCCTCAATTAGGGATGGAAGCAATCAGCCCCAGCATTTT
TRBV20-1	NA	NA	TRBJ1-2	CRSHGEEGYTF	TGCAGATCCCATGGGGAGGAAGGCTACACCTTC
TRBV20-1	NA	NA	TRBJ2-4	CSARDRAGAENIQYF	TGCAGTGCTAGAGATCGGGCGGGGGCGGAAAACATTCAGTACTTC
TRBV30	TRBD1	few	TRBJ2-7	CAWSVRGTGHPYEQYF	TGTGCCTGGAGTGTACGCGGGACAGGGCATCCCTACGAGCAGTACTTC
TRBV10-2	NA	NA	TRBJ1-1	CASSAWVGTGNTEAFF	TGCGCCAGCAGTGCGTGGGTCGGGACGGGGAACACTGAAGCTTTCTTT
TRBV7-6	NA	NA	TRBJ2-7	CASSLAVSYEQYF	TGTGCCAGCAGCTTAGCCGTCTCCTACGAGCAGTACTTC
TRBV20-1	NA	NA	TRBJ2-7	CSARDFAYTYEQYF	TGCAGTGCTAGAGATTTTGCGTACACCTACGAGCAGTACTTC
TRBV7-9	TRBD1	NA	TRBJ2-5	CASSLGQGEETQYF	TGTGCCAGCAGCCTGGGACAGGGCGAAGAGACCCAGTACTTC
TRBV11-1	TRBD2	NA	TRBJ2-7	CASSLVLAETYEQYF	TGTGCCAGCAGCTTAGTCCTAGCGGAGACCTACGAGCAGTACTTC
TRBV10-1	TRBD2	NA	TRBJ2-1	CASSERTSGSYEQFF	TGCGCCAGCAGTGAGCGGACTAGCGGGAGCTATGAGCAGTTCTTC
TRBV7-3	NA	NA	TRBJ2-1	CASSLSSNEQFF	TGTGCCAGCAGCTTAAGTAGCAATGAGCAGTTCTTC
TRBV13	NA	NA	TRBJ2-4	CASSLGADLIKNIQYF	TGTGCCAGCAGCTTAGGGGCAGACTTAATCAAAAACATTCAGTACTTC
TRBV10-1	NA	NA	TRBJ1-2	CARKRGYTF	TGCGCCAGAAAAAGGGGCTACACCTTC
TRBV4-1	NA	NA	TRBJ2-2	CASSWGPQNTGELFF	TGCGCCAGCAGCTGGGGACCTCAGAACACCGGGGAGCTGTTTTTT
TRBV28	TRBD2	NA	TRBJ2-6	CASSLGGSGANVLTF	TGTGCCAGCAGTTTAGGCGGGAGTGGGGCCAACGTCCTGACTTTC
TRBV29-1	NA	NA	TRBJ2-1	CSVTTSGLSSYNEQFF	TGCAGCGTTACAACGAGCGGACTAAGCTCCTACAATGAGCAGTTCTTC
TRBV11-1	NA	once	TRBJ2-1	CASSFVGGYNEQFF	TGTGCCAGCAGCTTCGTGGGGGGCTACAATGAGCAGTTCTTC
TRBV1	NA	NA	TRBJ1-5	CTSSHFRGGGNQPQHF	TGCACCAGCAGCCACTTTAGGGGCGGGGGGAATCAGCCCCAGCATTTT
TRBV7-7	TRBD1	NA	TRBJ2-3	CASSQQGAADTQYF	TGTGCTAGCAGCCAACAGGGGGCGGCGGATACGCAGTATTTT
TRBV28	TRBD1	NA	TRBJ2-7	CASSPPTGGSYEQYF	TGTGCCAGCAGCCCCCCGACAGGGGGCAGCTACGAGCAGTACTTC
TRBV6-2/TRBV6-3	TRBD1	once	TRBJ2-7	CASSYGGGQGNEQYF	TGTGCCAGCAGTTACGGGGGTGGACAGGGGAACGAGCAGTACTTC